These 18 T cell receptor beta chains originate from one sample sequenced in a study of a mutant IDH1 vaccine in newly diagnosed glioma. Time point specified: baseline, week 1 (first vaccination visit). Treatment specified: pre-vaccination baseline after standard-of-care therapy. Assay: immunoSEQ multiplex PCR; the TCRdb copy retains only in-frame clones and omits some. Here the sample spans tens of thousands of clones, over 75% being singletons. Sequenced here: PBMCs, sampled from a glioma patient treated with radiotherapy, temozolomide or both. The receptors here all came from a man aged 35 to 55 with glioma. Some clones in this sample may be carry-over from other donors' samples.

The genes are TRBV5-6 and TRBJ1-1; D is possibly TRBD1 (5 bases). Trimming pared 2 bases from V and 1 base from J, leaving 6 bases between. CDR1 and CDR2 from the germline V gene are SGHDT and YYEEEE. This CDR3 comprises 13 residues. Written as DNA, the CDR3 is TGTGCCAGCAGCTTTGGGGGGAACACTGAAGCTTTCTTT. Its protein product is CASSFGGNTEAFF.

The CDR3 sequence is CASSLDRDSYEQYF. Here the CDR3 DNA reads TGTGCCAGCAGCTTGGACAGGGACTCCTACGAGCAGTACTTC. The V gene is TRBV5-4, the J gene TRBJ2-7; the D gene is possibly TRBD1 (6 bases). This CDR3 comprises 14 residues. The germline V gene encodes CDR1 SGHNT and CDR2 YYREEE (reference sequence). The ends were cut back, 0 bases at V and 0 bases at J, with 7 bases in the middle.

This sequence joins TRBV21-1 and TRBJ2-2; the table's D call TRBD2 went unverified against the DNA. TRBV21-1 is tagged as a pseudogene. This CDR3 region has 13 residues. Here the CDR3 DNA reads TGTGCCAGCAGCAAAGGCGAGATCCTAGAGCTGTTTTTT. As protein: CASSKGEILELFF.

This chain links TRBV18 with TRBJ2-3; D could derive from TRBD1 or TRBD2 (5 bases each). The CDR3 length is 13 residues. V shed 5 bases and J shed 2 bases, with 8 bases lying between them. Germline CDR1 reads KGHSH; CDR2 reads LQKENI. As DNA, the CDR3 is TGTGCCAGCTCAAGAGGGACCACAGATACGCAGTATTTT. It yields the protein CASSRGTTDTQYF. Using reference TRBV18 and TRBJ2-3 for the parts outside the CDR3, the full variable domain is NAGVMQNPRHLVRRRGQEARLRCSPMKGHSHVYWYRQLPEEGLKFMVYLQKENIIDESGMPKERFSAEFPKEGPSILRIQQVVRGDSAAYFCASSRGTTDTQYFGPGTRLTVL.

This sequence joins TRBV4-1 and TRBJ2-1; D is unclear. CDR3 length: 12 amino acids. Germline CDR1 reads MGHRA; CDR2 reads YSYEKL. The V end lost 4 bases, the J end lost 6 bases, and 7 bases lay between the germline ends. CDR3 in amino acids: CASSLVRNEQFF. The CDR3 region has the DNA TGCGCCAGCAGCCTGGTCCGCAATGAGCAGTTCTTC.

This clone was observed a few times. The rearrangement links TRBV4-1 to TRBJ1-5; tentatively, D is TRBD1 (6 bases). This CDR3 has 16 residues. Germline V gene data show CDR1 as MGHRA and CDR2 as YSYEKL. Trimming pared 2 bases from V and 3 bases from J, leaving 14 bases between. CDR3 sequence (DNA): TGCGCCAGCAGCCAAACCCGGACAGCCGTCAATCAGCCCCAGCATTTT. Translating it yields CASSQTRTAVNQPQHF.

This clone has a single count. The V call is TRBV19, the J call TRBJ1-5, with D perhaps matching TRBD1 (6 bases). V lost 5 bases to trimming and J lost 9 bases, with 17 bases between them. The CDR3 has 14 amino acids. Germline values: CDR1 LNHDA, CDR2 SQIVND (reference sequence). The DNA of the CDR3 is TGTGCCAGTAGTCCCGGACTAGGGGGGGGGCCCCAGCATTTT. This encodes CASSPGLGGGPQHF. Filled out from reference TRBV19 and TRBJ1-5, the complete variable domain reads DGGITQSPKYLFRKEGQNVTLSCEQNLNHDAMYWYRQDPGQGLRLIYYSQIVNDFQKGDIAEGYSVSREKKESFPLTVTSAQKNPTAFYLCASSPGLGGGPQHFGDGTRLSIL.

The rearrangement joins TRBV6-5 to TRBJ2-7; TRBD1 matches 10 bases. The CDR3 is 15 residues long. CDR1 is MNHEY, CDR2 SVGAGI, per germline. V shed 4 bases and J 2 bases; nucleotides not matched to a gene: 5. The CDR3 DNA reads TGTGCCAGCAGTTTGACCGGGACAGGGGCCTACGAGCAGTACTTC. Its protein product is CASSLTGTGAYEQYF.

The chain is built from TRBV30 and TRBJ2-3, with TRBD2 matching over 10 bases. Unmatched junction bases numbered 10, after V lost 4 bases and J lost 3 bases. The CDR3 loop spans 16 amino acids. In germline, CDR1 is GTSNPN, CDR2 SVGIG (reference sequence). In nucleotides, the CDR3 is TGTGCCTGGAATGGAGCGGGGGGGCGTAGAACAGATACGCAGTATTTT. It is translated as CAWNGAGGRRTDTQYF.

A note on this clone: Other nucleotide sequences from this sample produce the same CDR3. The chain employs TRBV30 and TRBJ2-5, with D unclear. CDR1 is GTSNPN and CDR2 is SVGIG in the germline V gene (reference sequence). V dropped 1 base and J dropped 2 bases, with 2 bases sitting between them. CDR3 length: 11 amino acids. For the CDR3, the DNA is TGTGCCTGGAGTGGTCAAGAGACCCAGTACTTC. It specifies CAWSGQETQYF. Full variable domain (remainder filled in from reference TRBV30 and TRBJ2-5): SQTIHQWPATLVQPVGSPLSLECTVEGTSNPNLYWYRQAAGRGLQLLFYSVGIGQISSEVPQNLSASRPQDRQFILSSKKLLLSDSGFYLCAWSGQETQYFGPGTRLLVL.

This chain joins TRBV10-3 and TRBJ1-2; D uncertain. Per the germline V gene, CDR1 is ENHRY and CDR2 is SYGVKD. V was cut by 0 bases and J by 1 base, with 9 bases left in between. This CDR3 spans 15 amino acids. In DNA, the CDR3 is TGTGCCATCAGTGAGTCTGAAGGACTTAACTATGGCTACACCTTC. The encoded protein is CAISESEGLNYGYTF.

The chain carries TRBV6-5 and TRBJ1-3; D perhaps matches TRBD1 (6 bases). Trimming shortened V by 6 bases and J by 0 bases, and 12 bases separated the two germline ends. The CDR3 is 15 amino acids. The V gene's germline CDR1 is MNHEY and CDR2 SVGAGI. In nucleotides, the CDR3 is TGTGCCAGCAGACAGGGCGGGGGCTCTGGAAACACCATATATTTT. As protein: CASRQGGGSGNTIYF.

V gene TRBV5-6 combines with J gene TRBJ2-7, with D unresolved. Germline loops: CDR1 SGHDT, CDR2 YYEEEE. V shed 0 bases and J shed 2 bases, with 9 bases lying between them. CDR3 length equals 14 residues. The CDR3: CASSLGGDTYEQYF. In DNA form, the CDR3 reads TGTGCCAGCAGCTTGGGCGGAGATACCTACGAGCAGTACTTC.

V and J are TRBV14 and TRBJ1-3, with D uncertain. The CDR3 is made up of 15 amino acids. Trimming shortened V by 5 bases and J by 4 bases, and 15 bases separated the two germline ends. Germline CDR1 reads SGHDN; CDR2 reads FVKESK. CDR3 DNA sequence: TGTGCCAGCAGCAAAGCCCTGTTCGGGGGAAACACCATATATTTT. Protein product: CASSKALFGGNTIYF.

This chain connects TRBV9 to TRBJ1-1; no clear D. The CDR3 has 13 amino acids. Trimming removed 3 bases from V and 0 bases from J, with 6 bases in between. Germline lookup yields CDR1 SGDLS and CDR2 YYNGEE. Here the CDR3 reads CASSALMNTEAFF. DNA for the CDR3: TGTGCCAGCAGCGCACTGATGAACACTGAAGCTTTCTTT.

This chain joins TRBV5-5 and TRBJ2-7; weak D call: TRBD1 (6 bases). Trimming took 5 bases from V and 5 from J, leaving 14 bases between them. The CDR3 contains 13 residues. CDR1 and CDR2 (germline): SGHKS, YYEKEE (reference sequence). This CDR3 is CASSVPGQDEQYF. In nucleotides, the CDR3 is TGTGCCAGCAGTGTTCCGGGACAAGACGAGCAGTACTTC.

The chain carries TRBV5-1 and TRBJ2-1; 7 bases are a match to TRBD2. The germline gives CDR1 SGHRS, CDR2 YFSETQ. This CDR3 comprises 16 residues. J gave up 1 base and V 4 bases, and 8 bases lay outside the gene matches. The CDR3: CASSRGAGSSYNEQFF. The CDR3 DNA sequence: TGCGCCAGCAGCCGAGGAGCGGGGAGTTCCTACAATGAGCAGTTCTTC.

This clone appeared a few times. V usage is TRBV28 and J usage is TRBJ2-5, with D perhaps TRBD2 (6 bases). The V gene's germline CDR1 is MDHEN and CDR2 SYDVKM. V shed 2 bases and J shed 7 bases, with 11 bases lying between them. The CDR3 loop spans 13 amino acids. The CDR3 DNA reads as TGTGCCAGCAGTTTAATTCCCGGGGGGACCCAGTACTTC. It is translated as CASSLIPGGTQYF.